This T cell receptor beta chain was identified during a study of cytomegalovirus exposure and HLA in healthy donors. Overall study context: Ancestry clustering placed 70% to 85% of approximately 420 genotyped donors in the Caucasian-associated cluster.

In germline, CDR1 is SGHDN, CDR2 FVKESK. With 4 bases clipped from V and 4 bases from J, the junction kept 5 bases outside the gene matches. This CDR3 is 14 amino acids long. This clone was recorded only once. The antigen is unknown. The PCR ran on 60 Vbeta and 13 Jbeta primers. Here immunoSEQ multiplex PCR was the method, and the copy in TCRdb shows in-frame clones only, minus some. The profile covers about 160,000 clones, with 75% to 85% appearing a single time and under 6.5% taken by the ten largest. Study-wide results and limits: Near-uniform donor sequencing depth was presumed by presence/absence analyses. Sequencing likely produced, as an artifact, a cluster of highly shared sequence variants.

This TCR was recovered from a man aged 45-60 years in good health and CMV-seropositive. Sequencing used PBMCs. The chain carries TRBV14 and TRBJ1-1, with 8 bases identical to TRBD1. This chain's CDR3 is CASSPWTGTTEAFF. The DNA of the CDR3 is TGTGCCAGCAGCCCCTGGACAGGGACCACTGAAGCTTTCTTT.